Following are 20 T cell receptor beta chains from one sample sequenced in a study of T cells in Graves' hyperthyroidism and ophthalmopathy (dated 2019 in TCRdb). The library was prepared using multiplex PCR. The listed sequencing device is Illumina HiSeq 2000. The TCR beta CDR3 regions were amplified from RNA transcripts. The TCR CDR3 was subjected to a first round of RT-PCR using the HTBI primer set and the Qiagen OneStep RT-PCR kit. The raw public reads went through TCRdb reprocessing: fastp at Q25, MiXCR clone calling, in-frame beta chains kept. Identical CDR3 proteins give one entry, which carries the most common genes and DNA. This sample comprises hundreds of thousands of distinct CDR3 sequences, around 38% of them detected only once. The ten largest clones capture more than 7% of the sample. Sequenced sample: blood. The receptors were sampled from a man aged 18 to 29 with Graves' hyperthyroidism.

This clonotype was counted at least ten times. The chain uses TRBV29-1 and TRBJ2-5; TRBD1 agrees at 8 bases. The length of the CDR3 is 13 residues. CDR1 SQVTM and CDR2 ANQGSEA come from the germline V gene. The junction had 7 bases not matched to a gene; V was cut back by 5 bases and J by 5 bases. CDR3 sequence: CSVPQGAEETQYF. CDR3 bases: TGCAGCGTTCCTCAGGGGGCCGAGGAGACCCAGTACTTC.

The chain is built from TRBV24-1 and TRBJ2-3; D is unresolved. The CDR3 length is 13 residues. The V gene's germline CDR1 is KGHDR and CDR2 SFDVKD. Trimming removed 4 bases from V and 2 bases from J, with 6 bases in between. In nucleotides, the CDR3 is TGTGCCACCAGTGACACCTACACAGATACGCAGTATTTT. It codes for CATSDTYTDTQYF.

Written as DNA, the CDR3 is TGTGCCAGCTCACATGGTACGGGGCGCATTGATCAGCCCCAGCATTTT. Translating it yields CASSHGTGRIDQPQHF. The V and J genes are TRBV2 and TRBJ1-5, with a weak D call TRBD1 (5 bases). Germline V gene lookup returns CDR1 SNHLY and CDR2 FYNNEI. This CDR3 is built from 16 residues. Trimming shortened V by 8 bases and J by 5 bases, and 22 bases separated the two germline ends.

This chain connects TRBV10-3 to TRBJ2-1; TRBD2 aligns across 12 bases. Trimming removed 7 bases from V and 7 bases from J; junction bases left unmatched: 5. This CDR3 comprises 14 residues. Germline lookup yields CDR1 ENHRY and CDR2 SYGVKD. In nucleotides, the CDR3 is TGTGCCATCAAAAGGACTAGCGGGGAGAATGAGCAGTTCTTC. It codes for CAIKRTSGENEQFF.

The CDR3 DNA reads as TGTGCCAGCACGGTGGGGACCCAGTACTTC. Encoded protein: CASTVGTQYF. This chain connects TRBV12-3 or TRBV12-4 to TRBJ2-5; no clear D gene. This CDR3 spans 10 amino acids. Trimming took 7 bases from V and 7 from J, leaving 7 bases between them.

This chain joins TRBV6-4 and TRBJ2-7, with a weak D call TRBD1 (5 bases). Germline loops: CDR1 MRHNA, CDR2 SNTAGT. The CDR3 length is 12 residues. Trimming removed 7 bases at V and 2 bases at J, with 9 bases between. The CDR3 DNA reads as TGTGCCAGCACCCAGGGTCCCTACGAGCAGTACTTC. Its protein product is CASTQGPYEQYF.

This clonotype was observed a handful of times. The chain recombines TRBV2 with TRBJ2-7, with a possible D match to TRBD1 (6 bases). V was shortened by 2 bases and J by 6 bases, with 20 bases between the two germline ends. The CDR3 has 16 residues. Looked up from germline, CDR1 is SNHLY and CDR2 is FYNNEI. The CDR3 reads CASSELSRARGGEQYF. DNA for the CDR3: TGTGCCAGCAGTGAATTAAGTAGAGCCAGGGGCGGCGAGCAGTACTTC. The variable domain in full, with the rest retrieved from reference TRBV2 and TRBJ2-7, is EPEVTQTPSHQVTQMGQEVILRCVPISNHLYFYWYRQILGQKVEFLVSFYNNEISEKSEIFDDQFSVERPDGSNFTLKIRSTKLEDSAMYFCASSELSRARGGEQYFGPGTRLTVT.

This clonotype was recorded at least ten times. The genes are TRBV7-2 and TRBJ2-5; tentative D call: TRBD1 (6 bases). V was shortened by 5 bases and J by 1 base, with 11 bases between the two germline ends. CDR1 is SGHTA, CDR2 FQGNSA, per germline. The CDR3 sequence is 14 residues long. CDR3 DNA sequence: TGTGCCAGCAGCCCACAGGGACCCCAAGAGACCCAGTACTTC. Its protein product is CASSPQGPQETQYF.

This chain connects TRBV29-1 to TRBJ1-3, with a weak D call TRBD1 (6 bases). Per germline, CDR1 SQVTM and CDR2 ANQGSEA. Deletions cut 8 bases from V and 8 bases from J, with 13 bases between. The CDR3 sequence is 11 residues long. CDR3 residues: CSTPTGHTIYF. In DNA, the CDR3 is TGCAGCACCCCGACAGGACACACCATATATTTT.

This clonotype was found a few times. V gene TRBV7-3 combines with J gene TRBJ1-1; 7 bases match TRBD1. Trimming at V came to 7 bases and at J to 0 bases, leaving 8 bases not matched to a gene. The CDR3 has 15 residues. Germline-derived CDR1 and CDR2 are SGHTA and FQGTGA. CDR3 nucleotide sequence: TGTGCCAGCACCCCAGGGGGGGATATGAACACTGAAGCTTTCTTT. Its protein is CASTPGGDMNTEAFF.

A word on this clonotype: Because the CDR3's place on the DNA is in doubt, the DNA is left out and the CDR3 is given as listed by TCRdb. The chain is built from TRBV19 and TRBJ1-2; the table's D call, TRBD1, has no DNA check behind it. Germline loops: CDR1 LNHDA, CDR2 SQIVND (reference sequence). The CDR3 is made up of 14 amino acids, end residues included. The CDR3 region is CASSPGPIDYGCTF.

The chain couples TRBV15 to TRBJ1-1, with D hard to call. This CDR3 region has 13 residues. Germline V gives CDR1 LNHNV, CDR2 YYDKDF (reference sequence). The V and J ends lost 0 bases and 8 bases respectively, with 10 bases between them. The CDR3 here is CATSRDRSGEAFF. CDR3 sequence (DNA): TGTGCCACCAGCAGAGATCGGTCCGGGGAAGCTTTCTTT.

This clonotype has a count of ten or more. This chain uses TRBV10-3 with TRBJ1-6; D is perhaps TRBD1 (6 bases). The germline V gene has CDR1 ENHRY and CDR2 SYGVKD. This CDR3 is 13 amino acids long. V was cut by 9 bases and J by 8 bases, with 14 bases left in between. CDR3 sequence reads: CAMGGQGDSPLHF. CDR3 sequence (DNA): TGTGCCATGGGGGGCCAAGGGGATTCACCCCTCCACTTT.

This clonotype was observed a handful of times. The V gene is TRBV11-2, the J gene TRBJ2-7; 10 bases agree with TRBD1. With 5 bases clipped from V and 12 bases from J, the junction kept 10 bases outside the gene matches. This CDR3 spans 13 amino acids. Germline CDR1 SGHAT, CDR2 FQNNGV. Here the CDR3 DNA reads TGTGCCAGCAGCCCGGAACCGGGACAGGGGACGTACTTC. Residues: CASSPEPGQGTYF.

The table lists this clonotype with many counts. This chain joins TRBV9 and TRBJ1-5; the D gene is possibly TRBD1 (6 bases). The length of the CDR3 is 14 residues. The V gene lost 0 bases and the J gene lost 6 bases, with 10 bases spanning the gap. Looked up from germline, CDR1 is SGDLS and CDR2 is YYNGEE. The CDR3 DNA reads as TGTGCCAGCAGCGTAGGCCAGGGGATTCAGCCCCAGCATTTT. Translated, it gives CASSVGQGIQPQHF.

The sample holds a few counts of this clonotype. The rearrangement uses TRBV19 and TRBJ2-5; no clear D gene. The germline gives CDR1 LNHDA, CDR2 SQIVND (reference sequence). CDR3 length equals 11 residues. Trimming took off 7 bases at V and 5 bases at J, with 8 bases between the two ends. The CDR3 loop is CASTNGETQYF. CDR3 in DNA: TGTGCCAGTACTAACGGCGAGACCCAGTACTTC.

This clonotype was picked up a small number of times. The V gene is TRBV6-5, the J gene TRBJ1-2; 7 bases agree with TRBD1. Germline CDR1 is MNHEY and CDR2 is SVGAGI. The CDR3 length is 13 residues. Losses at the gene ends were 8 bases for V and 8 bases for J; bases not matched to a gene: 11. The CDR3: CASSRWRGRGYTF. The CDR3 coding sequence is TGTGCCAGCTCGAGGTGGAGGGGGCGAGGCTACACCTTC.

This clonotype has a count of ten or more. CDR3 residues: CAIRGGSTLSYEQYF. The CDR3 DNA is TGTGCCATCAGAGGGGGGTCGACCCTCTCCTACGAGCAGTACTTC. The chain recombines TRBV10-3 with TRBJ2-7; D assignment may be TRBD1 or TRBD2 (6 bases each). Germline V CDR1 and CDR2: ENHRY, SYGVKD. The V and J ends lost 6 bases and 0 bases respectively, with 15 bases between them. This CDR3 has 15 residues.

The chain combines TRBV7-9 with TRBJ2-7; 10 positions match TRBD2. The CDR3 consists of 19 residues. V shed 4 bases and J 3 bases; nucleotides not matched to a gene: 18. Germline V gene lookup returns CDR1 SEHNR and CDR2 FQNEAQ (reference sequence). DNA for the CDR3: TGTGCCAGCAGCTCCACCGGGAGCGGGAGGGCCTCCTCTAGCTACGAGCAGTACTTC. Its translation: CASSSTGSGRASSSYEQYF.

This clonotype has just a few counts. The chain recombines TRBV19 with TRBJ2-7; no reliable D call. Deletions cut 3 bases from V and 2 bases from J, with 8 bases between. This CDR3 region has 13 residues. Germline CDR1 and CDR2: LNHDA and SQIVND (reference sequence). In DNA form, the CDR3 reads TGTGCCAGTAGTATTCCTGGGGCCTACGAGCAGTACTTC. Translating gives CASSIPGAYEQYF.